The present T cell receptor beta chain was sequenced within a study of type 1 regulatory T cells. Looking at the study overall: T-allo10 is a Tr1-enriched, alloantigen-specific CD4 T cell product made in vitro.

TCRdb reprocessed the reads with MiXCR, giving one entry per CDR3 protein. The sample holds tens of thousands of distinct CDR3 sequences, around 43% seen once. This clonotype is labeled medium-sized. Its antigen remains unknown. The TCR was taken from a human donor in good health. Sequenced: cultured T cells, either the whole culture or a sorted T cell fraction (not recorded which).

CDR3 nucleotides: TGTGCCAGCAGTTCCCGGGTAGTACCCCTTAGCACAGATACGCAGTATTTT. This codes for CASSSRVVPLSTDTQYF. The chain recombines TRBV27 with TRBJ2-3, with unresolved D. Per the germline V gene, CDR1 is MNHEY and CDR2 is SMNVEV (reference sequence). There are 17 residues in the CDR3. V was shortened by 4 bases and J by 0 bases, with 17 bases between the two germline ends.